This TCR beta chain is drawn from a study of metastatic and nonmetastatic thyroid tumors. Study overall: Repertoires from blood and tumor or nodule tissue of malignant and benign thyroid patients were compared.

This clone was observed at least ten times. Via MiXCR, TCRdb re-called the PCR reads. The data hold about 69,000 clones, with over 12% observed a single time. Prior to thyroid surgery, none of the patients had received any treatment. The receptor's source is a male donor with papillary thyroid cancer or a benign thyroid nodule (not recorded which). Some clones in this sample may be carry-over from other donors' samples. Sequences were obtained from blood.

The CDR3 sequence is CASSSTGQGRFNSPLHF. The CDR3 DNA follows: TGTGCCAGCAGCTCGACCGGACAGGGGCGATTTAATTCACCCCTCCACTTT. The chain recombines TRBV7-6 with TRBJ1-6, with 9 bases fitting TRBD1. The CDR3 runs 17 residues. Per the germline V gene, CDR1 is SGHVS and CDR2 is FNYEAQ. V trimming: 4 bases; J trimming: 6 bases; junction bases outside the gene matches: 10.